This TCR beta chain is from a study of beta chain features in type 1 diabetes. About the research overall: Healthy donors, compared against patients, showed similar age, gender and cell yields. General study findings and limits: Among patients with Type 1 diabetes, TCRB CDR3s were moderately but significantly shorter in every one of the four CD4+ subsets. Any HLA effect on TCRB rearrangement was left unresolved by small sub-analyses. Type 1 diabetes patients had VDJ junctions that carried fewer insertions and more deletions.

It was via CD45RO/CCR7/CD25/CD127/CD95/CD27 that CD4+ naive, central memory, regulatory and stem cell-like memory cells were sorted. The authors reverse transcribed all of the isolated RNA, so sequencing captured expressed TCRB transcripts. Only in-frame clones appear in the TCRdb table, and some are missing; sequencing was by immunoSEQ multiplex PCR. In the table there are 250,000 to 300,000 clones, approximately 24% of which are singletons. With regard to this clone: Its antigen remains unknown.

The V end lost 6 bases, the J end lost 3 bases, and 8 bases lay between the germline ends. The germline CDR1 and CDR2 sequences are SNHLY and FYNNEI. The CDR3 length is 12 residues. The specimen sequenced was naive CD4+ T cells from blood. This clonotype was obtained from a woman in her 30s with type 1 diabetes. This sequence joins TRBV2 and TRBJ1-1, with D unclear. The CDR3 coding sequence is TGTGCCAGCAGAGACACCGACACTGAAGCTTTCTTT. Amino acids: CASRDTDTEAFF.